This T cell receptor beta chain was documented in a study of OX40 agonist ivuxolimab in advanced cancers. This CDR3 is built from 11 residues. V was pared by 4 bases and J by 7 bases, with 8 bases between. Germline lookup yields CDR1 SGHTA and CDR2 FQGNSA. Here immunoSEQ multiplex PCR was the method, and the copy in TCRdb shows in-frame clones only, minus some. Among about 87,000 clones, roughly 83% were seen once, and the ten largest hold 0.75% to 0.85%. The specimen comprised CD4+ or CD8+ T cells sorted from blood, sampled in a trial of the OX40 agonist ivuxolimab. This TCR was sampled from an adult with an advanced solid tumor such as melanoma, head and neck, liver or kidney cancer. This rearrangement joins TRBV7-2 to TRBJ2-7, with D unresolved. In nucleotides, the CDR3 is TGTGCCAGCAGCTCCTTAACTGAGCAGTACTTC. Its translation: CASSSLTEQYF.